The 4 T cell receptor beta chains in this list originate from one sample, sequenced in a study of PD-1 blockade in classical Hodgkin lymphoma. The time point denotes: cycle 4 day 1 (C4D1), after less than 7 weeks of nivolumab. Every single patient, without exception, relapsed after autologous stem cell transplantation, and brentuximab vedotin exposure varied. Negative selection with magnets was how CD8+ T cells were isolated from the thawed PBMCs. Assay used: immunoSEQ multiplex PCR; TCRdb lists only in-frame clones, some missing. The profile shows about 19,000 clones, around 89% of them singletons. The material was CD8+ T cells from blood, obtained before the fourth cycle of nivolumab. These receptors were obtained from a human donor with classical Hodgkin lymphoma.

This chain joins TRBV11-2 and TRBJ2-3; the match to TRBD2 covers 8 bases. The CDR3 consists of 15 residues. With V trimmed by 4 bases and J by 3 bases, 6 bases remained unmatched. Germline-derived CDR1 and CDR2 are SGHAT and FQNNGV. The chain's CDR3 is CASSWTSRVTDTQYF. CDR3 DNA: TGTGCCAGCAGCTGGACTAGCAGGGTGACAGATACGCAGTATTTT.

V gene TRBV28 combines with J gene TRBJ2-7, with 9 bases that match TRBD1. The ends lost 4 bases at V and 3 bases at J; junction bases unmatched: 13. CDR3 length equals 17 residues. CDR1 is MDHEN and CDR2 is SYDVKM in the germline V gene. The CDR3 protein is CASSWPSPGQGHYEQYF. The CDR3 bases are TGTGCCAGCAGTTGGCCCTCACCGGGACAGGGACACTACGAGCAGTACTTC.

This chain connects TRBV15 to TRBJ1-5; perhaps TRBD1 as D (6 bases). V lost 8 bases and J 0 bases, leaving 11 bases between the germline ends. Germline CDR1 LNHNV, CDR2 YYDKDF (reference sequence). The CDR3 consists of 14 residues. The CDR3 is CATFPGDSNQPQHF. In nucleotides, the CDR3 is TGTGCCACCTTCCCAGGGGATAGCAATCAGCCCCAGCATTTT.

This chain uses TRBV4-1 with TRBJ2-1, with 12 bases lining up with TRBD2. Germline trimming cut 4 bases from V and 9 bases from J; bases unmatched to any gene: 4. The CDR3 runs to 14 residues. Germline assignment: CDR1 MGHRA and CDR2 YSYEKL. The CDR3 sequence: CASSRTSGIREQFF. The DNA of the CDR3 is TGCGCCAGCAGCCGGACTAGCGGGATACGTGAGCAGTTCTTC.